These 31 T cell receptor beta chains were sequenced from one sample in a study of Ad26.COV2.S vaccination and SARS-CoV-2 variants (dated by TCRdb to about 2021). The sample's treatment or condition, from its label and the paper: 15 to 20 received Ad26.COV2.S at low or high dose, single or two shots; about 5 received placebo; per-sample allocation not given. For vaccine and placebo recipients, the sequenced repertoires came from samples collected on day 63 after the first injection. The library was produced with the immunoSEQ multiplex PCR assay. The table comes from immuneACCESS by way of TCRdb, which keeps in-frame sequences with V and J called. Part of the clones is missing from these tables; in studies checked, under half for an unresolved V gene and the rest for unknown reasons. Within this sample are approximately 300,000 clones, with around 81% of them counted one time only. Approximately 2% of the sample rests with the top ten.

The sequencing here drew on peripheral blood, taken in a trial of Ad26.COV2.S vaccine versus placebo. The receptors were sampled from a person between 18 and 59 years old who received the Ad26.COV2.S COVID-19 vaccine or a placebo.

The chain has TRBV7-9 and TRBJ2-1; the match to TRBD1 covers 10 bases. The CDR3 consists of 11 residues. The germline V gene encodes CDR1 SEHNR and CDR2 FQNEAQ (reference sequence). CDR3 amino acids: CAIGTGDEQFF. The CDR3, as DNA: TGTGCTATCGGGACAGGGGATGAGCAGTTCTTC. The full variable domain, completed using reference TRBV7-9 and TRBJ2-1, is DTGVSQNPRHKITKRGQNVTFRCDPISEHNRLYWYRQTLGQGPEFLTYFQNEAQLEKSRLLSDRFSAERPKGSFSTLEIQRTEQGDSAMYLCAIGTGDEQFFGPGTRLTVL.

The rearrangement joins TRBV2 to TRBJ2-7; 7 nucleotides line up with TRBD1. The ends lost 7 bases at V and 4 bases at J; junction bases unmatched: 7. Germline assignment: CDR1 SNHLY and CDR2 FYNNEI. The CDR3 sequence is 13 residues long. CDR3 sequence reads: CASMQGETYEQYF. The CDR3 nucleotides read TGTGCCAGCATGCAGGGGGAAACTTACGAGCAGTACTTC. The full variable domain, completed using reference TRBV2 and TRBJ2-7, is EPEVTQTPSHQVTQMGQEVILRCVPISNHLYFYWYRQILGQKVEFLVSFYNNEISEKSEIFDDQFSVERPDGSNFTLKIRSTKLEDSAMYFCASMQGETYEQYFGPGTRLTVT.

The chain has TRBV5-6 and TRBJ2-3, with D possibly called TRBD1 or TRBD2 (7 bases each). This CDR3 is 15 amino acids long. The germline V gene has CDR1 SGHDT and CDR2 YYEEEE. Trimming removed 4 bases from V and 3 bases from J, with 15 bases in between. CDR3 residues: CASSAFRGGTDTQYF. DNA for the CDR3: TGTGCCAGCAGCGCCTTCAGGGGGGGGACAGATACGCAGTATTTT.

This clone has more than one count but fewer than ten. V usage is TRBV9 and J usage is TRBJ2-5, with TRBD1 identical over 9 bases. The germline CDR1 and CDR2 sequences are SGDLS and YYNGEE. The CDR3 loop spans 14 amino acids. The V gene end was trimmed by 2 bases and the J gene end by 4 bases; junction bases not matched to a gene: 3. CDR3 nucleotides: TGTGCCAGCAGCGTGACAGGGGGGCCAGAGACCCAGTACTTC. This gives the protein CASSVTGGPETQYF.

CDR3 coding DNA: TGTGCCAGTAGAATCCGGACAGGGGTTTCCTACAATGAGCAGTTCTTC. Translating gives CASRIRTGVSYNEQFF. The rearrangement joins TRBV19 to TRBJ2-1, with TRBD1 identical over 9 bases. V shed 6 bases, J shed 1 base, and the junction held 7 bases outside the gene matches. In germline, CDR1 is LNHDA, CDR2 SQIVND (reference sequence). This CDR3 is 16 amino acids long.

The gene calls are TRBV7-3 and TRBJ2-2, with 7 positions matching TRBD2. The CDR3 covers 14 residues. Germline values: CDR1 SGHTA, CDR2 FQGTGA. V lost 1 base and J lost 6; bases outside the gene matches: 2. The CDR3 loop is CASSLISGSGELFF. The CDR3 nucleotides read TGTGCCAGCAGCTTAATTAGCGGGTCCGGGGAGCTGTTTTTT.

The chain is built from TRBV18 and TRBJ1-5, with D perhaps TRBD1 (5 bases). The CDR3 totals 17 residues. Germline-derived CDR1 and CDR2 are KGHSH and LQKENI. V dropped 2 bases and J dropped 0 bases, with 14 bases sitting between them. In nucleotides, the CDR3 is TGTGCCAGCTCACCATCCCAGGGAGGAAATAGCAATCAGCCCCAGCATTTT. Translating gives CASSPSQGGNSNQPQHF.

The rearrangement links TRBV11-3 to TRBJ1-6; D may be TRBD1 (5 bases). Trimming removed 0 bases from V and 9 bases from J, with 15 bases in between. The CDR3 length is 16 residues. CDR1 is SGHNT and CDR2 is YENEEA in the germline V gene. CDR3 residues: CASSLDSARGASPLHF. DNA of the CDR3: TGTGCCAGCAGCTTAGATTCAGCAAGAGGGGCTTCACCCCTCCACTTT.

The rearrangement links TRBV7-2 to TRBJ1-6, with D unclear. The CDR3 is 15 amino acids. The germline V gene encodes CDR1 SGHTA and CDR2 FQGNSA. Trimming stripped 3 bases from V and 10 bases from J, with 16 bases between. The CDR3 here is CASSLIAYGRSPLHF. DNA of the CDR3: TGTGCCAGCAGCTTGATTGCCTACGGACGATCACCCCTCCACTTT.

This clone was counted between two and nine times. CDR3 in DNA: TGTGCCAGCAGCTTAGTACCGGGGCAGGGGCAAGCTTTCTTT. It specifies CASSLVPGQGQAFF. The J gene is TRBJ1-1, the V gene TRBV7-2, with a tentative D call TRBD1 (6 bases). CDR1 is SGHTA and CDR2 is FQGNSA in the germline V gene. The V gene lost 1 base and the J gene lost 9 bases, with 15 bases spanning the gap. The CDR3 extends over 14 amino acids.

V usage is TRBV6-5 and J usage is TRBJ2-5, with D unclear. Germline CDR1 reads MNHEY; CDR2 reads SVGAGI. CDR3 length: 12 amino acids. Trimming cost V 0 bases and J 13 bases, with 12 bases left between them. The CDR3 is CASSYSTIVGYF. The CDR3, as DNA: TGTGCCAGCAGTTACTCGACAATAGTCGGGTACTTC.

V and J are TRBV5-1 and TRBJ2-3; 7 bases are a match to TRBD1. The J segment lost 1 base and the V segment lost 4 bases, leaving 9 bases of the junction unmatched. Germline CDR1 reads SGHRS; CDR2 reads YFSETQ. The CDR3 has 16 residues. The CDR3 coding sequence is TGCGCCAGCAGCCCCGCCAGGGACAGCCGCACAGATACGCAGTATTTT. This gives the protein CASSPARDSRTDTQYF.

This chain links TRBV19 with TRBJ1-5; maybe TRBD1 (6 bases). CDR3 size: 18 residues. V was clipped by 3 bases and J by 0 bases, with 18 bases between them. Germline-derived CDR1 and CDR2 are LNHDA and SQIVND (reference sequence). CDR3 bases: TGTGCCAGTAGTATCAAGCTCTGGACAGATTATAGCAATCAGCCCCAGCATTTT. Translation: CASSIKLWTDYSNQPQHF.

The chain carries TRBV5-1 and TRBJ1-1; TRBD1 is a possible D gene (6 bases). Germline CDR1 reads SGHRS; CDR2 reads YFSETQ. V dropped 3 bases and J dropped 1 base, with 16 bases sitting between them. The CDR3 sequence is 16 residues long. As DNA, the CDR3 is TGCGCCAGCAGCTCTAGACCGGGACAAGAGAACACTGAAGCTTTCTTT. Amino acids: CASSSRPGQENTEAFF.

The chain joins TRBV6-1 to TRBJ1-4; D unclear. There are 14 residues in the CDR3. In germline, CDR1 is MNHNS, CDR2 SASEGT. The V end was cut by 2 bases, the J end by 7 bases, with 11 bases between. The CDR3 loop is CASSEFEGFEKLFF. CDR3 sequence (DNA): TGTGCCAGCAGTGAATTCGAGGGCTTTGAAAAACTGTTTTTT.

This clone was detected once. The chain recombines TRBV5-6 with TRBJ1-3; D may be TRBD1 (6 bases). The CDR3 loop spans 15 amino acids. The germline gives CDR1 SGHDT, CDR2 YYEEEE. V lost 2 bases, J lost 2 bases, and 11 bases lay in between. Here the CDR3 reads CASSFDRLAGNTIYF. CDR3 coding DNA: TGTGCCAGCAGCTTCGACAGGCTTGCTGGAAACACCATATATTTT.

The chain is built from TRBV12-2 and TRBJ2-7; TRBD2, the table's D call, lacks a check against the DNA. TRBV12-2 is described as a pseudogene. The CDR3 is 17 amino acids. The CDR3 coding sequence is TGTGCAAGTCGCTGGAGAGGGGAGGGAGCGGGGGGCTACGAGCAGTACTTC. It codes for CASRWRGEGAGGYEQYF.

This chain joins TRBV3-1 (or the pseudogene TRBV3-2) and TRBJ2-7; the match to TRBD2 covers 7 bases. The CDR3 is 15 amino acids. In germline, CDR1 is LGHDT, CDR2 YNNKEL (reference sequence). The ends lost 4 bases at V and 6 bases at J; junction bases unmatched: 12. CDR3 nucleotides: TGTGCCAGCAGCCTCCTCTTGGGAGCGGGGACCGAGCAGTACTTC. It codes for CASSLLLGAGTEQYF.

The V gene is TRBV10-3, the J gene TRBJ2-7, with 13 bases lining up with TRBD2. V dropped 7 bases and J dropped 7; count of bases not matched to a gene: 7. Germline CDR1 ENHRY, CDR2 SYGVKD. This CDR3 spans 14 amino acids. The CDR3 loop reads CAIKTSGGLFEQYF. DNA for the CDR3: TGTGCCATCAAGACTAGCGGGGGGCTCTTTGAGCAGTACTTC.

The V call is TRBV5-1, the J call TRBJ2-6, with D uncertain. The CDR3 length is 15 residues. Trimming removed 7 bases from V and 0 bases from J, with 11 bases in between. The V gene's germline CDR1 is SGHRS and CDR2 YFSETQ. The CDR3 loop is CASRGSFSGANVLTF. In nucleotides, the CDR3 is TGCGCCAGCCGAGGAAGCTTCTCTGGGGCCAACGTCCTGACTTTC.

The CDR3 sequence is CASSLKVNTEAFF. The CDR3 DNA is TGTGCCAGCAGTTTGAAGGTGAACACTGAAGCTTTCTTT. The genes are TRBV12-3 or TRBV12-4 and TRBJ1-1, with D hard to call. The CDR3 sequence is 13 residues long. V lost 3 bases and J lost 0, with 5 bases in between.

The chain recombines TRBV6-5 with TRBJ2-7, with D perhaps matching TRBD2 (5 bases). The CDR3 is 11 residues long. The germline gives CDR1 MNHEY, CDR2 SVGAGI. V gave up 4 bases and J gave up 6 bases, with 7 bases separating them. The CDR3 here is CASSLGSEQYF. The CDR3 nucleotides read TGTGCCAGCAGTTTGGGGAGCGAGCAGTACTTC.

This chain links TRBV28 with TRBJ2-4; TRBD2 matches 9 bases. V lost 8 bases to trimming and J lost 15 bases; unmatched junction nucleotides: 8. This CDR3 has 11 amino acids. Germline CDR1 MDHEN, CDR2 SYDVKM. Written as DNA, the CDR3 is TGTGCCAGCGGCGGGAGGGGCACCCCGTACTTC. Translation: CASGGRGTPYF.

The genes are TRBV20-1 and TRBJ1-6; no clear D gene. Germline loops: CDR1 DFQATT, CDR2 SNEGSKA (reference sequence). CDR3 length equals 11 residues. V lost 3 bases and J lost 10, with 7 bases in between. The DNA of the CDR3 is TGCAGTGCTAGGGCCGGATCACCCCTCCACTTT. It is translated as CSARAGSPLHF.

V usage is TRBV7-3 and J usage is TRBJ2-1; the match to TRBD2 covers 8 bases. V was clipped by 4 bases and J by 7 bases; unmatched bases: 12. This CDR3 is built from 16 residues. CDR1 SGHTA and CDR2 FQGTGA come from the germline V gene. CDR3 bases: TGTGCCAGCAGCTCCTCGAGGGGTAGCGGGGTAAATGAGCAGTTCTTC. Translation gives CASSSSRGSGVNEQFF. The full variable domain, in which reference TRBV7-3 and TRBJ2-1 provide the parts outside the CDR3, is GAGVSQTPSNKVTEKGKYVELRCDPISGHTALYWYRQSLGQGPEFLIYFQGTGAADDSGLPNDRFFAVRPEGSVSTLKIQRTERGDSAVYLCASSSSRGSGVNEQFFGPGTRLTVL.

This clone was detected many times. The V and J genes are TRBV2 and TRBJ2-2, with 11 nucleotides matching TRBD1. Looked up from germline, CDR1 is SNHLY and CDR2 is FYNNEI. This CDR3 spans 14 amino acids. V shed 8 bases, J shed 4 bases, and the junction held 3 bases outside the gene matches. The CDR3 nucleotides are TGTGCCAGCCGGACAGGGGGCCTCACCGGGGAGCTGTTTTTT. It encodes CASRTGGLTGELFF.

The rearrangement uses TRBV2 and TRBJ1-5; a possible D gene is TRBD1 (5 bases). The CDR3 runs to 15 residues. CDR1 is SNHLY, CDR2 FYNNEI, per germline. Trimming removed 6 bases from V and 4 bases from J, with 16 bases in between. This CDR3 reads CASRHRDGGNQPQHF. In DNA, the CDR3 is TGTGCCAGCAGACATAGGGACGGGGGAAATCAGCCCCAGCATTTT.

The chain recombines TRBV30 with TRBJ1-5; D unclear. The germline V gene encodes CDR1 GTSNPN and CDR2 SVGIG (reference sequence). Trimming took off 0 bases at V and 4 bases at J, with 10 bases between the two ends. This CDR3 has 14 residues. CDR3 region: CAWSVLLGNQPQHF. The CDR3 region has the DNA TGTGCCTGGAGTGTACTTTTGGGGAATCAGCCCCAGCATTTT.

This sequence joins TRBV2 and TRBJ1-1; no definite D call. The CDR3 consists of 13 residues. Germline CDR1 is SNHLY and CDR2 is FYNNEI. Trimming removed 6 bases at V and 0 bases at J, with 8 bases between. The CDR3 DNA is TGTGCCAGCAGGGCCCAAGTGAACACTGAAGCTTTCTTT. Its protein is CASRAQVNTEAFF.

The sample holds one count of this clone. The rearrangement uses TRBV12-3 or TRBV12-4 and TRBJ2-4, with a tentative D call TRBD2 (6 bases). CDR3 length: 13 residues. V dropped 2 bases and J dropped 8 bases, with 10 bases sitting between them. The CDR3 reads CASSLSGEDIQYF. The CDR3 DNA follows: TGTGCCAGCAGTTTATCGGGGGAGGACATTCAGTACTTC.

The V and J genes are TRBV27 and TRBJ2-7; tentative D call: TRBD2 (5 bases). Trimming took off 0 bases at V and 7 bases at J, with 10 bases between the two ends. Germline lookup yields CDR1 MNHEY and CDR2 SMNVEV (reference sequence). The CDR3 is made up of 13 amino acids. CDR3 coding DNA: TGTGCCAGCAGTTTATCCGGGAATACTGAGCAGTACTTC. It yields the protein CASSLSGNTEQYF.